This T cell receptor beta chain was found in a study of vaccination and CD4 T cells after COVID-19. Study background: Post-diagnosis, post-COVID samples were collected after a median about 95 days, ranging 35 to 161. The authors used overlapping spike peptides from SARS-CoV-2, HCoV-NL63, HCoV-OC43 and HCoV-229E to stimulate cells.

The V and J ends lost 3 bases and 4 bases respectively, with 11 bases between them. CDR3 length: 14 amino acids. Germline lookup yields CDR1 MGHRA and CDR2 YSYEKL. Treatment denoted: roughly ten-day PBMC culture with coronavirus spike peptide pools or control peptides (ViraFEST assay). One should note that the unexposed donor's CD4+ T cells were collected before the COVID-19 pandemic (2011-2018). Cultured CD4+ T cell DNA underwent sequencing with the Oncomine TCR Beta short-read assay. Each CDR3 protein is one row after TCRdb ran MiXCR on the PCR reads. The table has thousands of distinct CDR3 sequences, approximately 50% seen once. General study results and limits: Convalescent patients' clones that were vaccine-specific were spike mono-reactive in 304 of 307 cases. A nonsignificant median increase from about 20 to 38 SARS-CoV-2-reactive clonotypes was observed.

About this clonotype itself: Its matching antigen is unknown.

The J gene is TRBJ2-3, the V gene TRBV4-1, with D unclear. Sequenced input: CD4+ T cells from blood, cultured in vitro. The clonotype originates from a human donor in good health. CDR3 sequence reads: CASSHPNRPDTQYF. CDR3 in DNA: TGCGCCAGCAGCCACCCGAATAGACCAGATACGCAGTATTTT.